The rows below give T cell receptor beta chains drawn from one sample of a study of T cells after yellow fever vaccination. From the 5' RACE reads, TCRdb called clonotypes with MiXCR, one entry per CDR3 protein. This table has a few hundred thousand distinct CDR3 sequences, around 21% appearing once. The input for sequencing was PBMCs, taken 15 days after the yellow fever booster vaccination. These receptors were collected from a man younger than 40 who received the YFV17D yellow fever vaccine. Both conserved end residues are part of each CDR3. Fields, in order: V gene, J gene, D gene, CDR3 length, clone size, CDR3 DNA, CDR3 protein. A D gene is named only where the DNA matches it firmly. The size field is filled for only some rows; it gives once, few, many or a size class.

TRBV4-3,TRBJ2-1,NA,16,few,TGCGCCAGCAGCCCGACTGAGGGAGGCCCCTACAATGAGCAGTTCTTC,CASSPTEGGPYNEQFF
TRBV20-1,TRBJ2-2,TRBD1,14,NA,TGCAGTGCAACGGGACAGGACAACACCGGGGAGCTGTTTTTT,CSATGQDNTGELFF
TRBV24-1,TRBJ2-4,TRBD2,13,few,TGTGCCACCAGAGACAGTGCGGGGGACATTCAGTACTTC,CATRDSAGDIQYF
TRBV7-7,TRBJ2-1,TRBD1,15,NA,TGTGCCAGCAGCACGGGACAGGGAAGCAATGATGAGCAGTTCTTC,CASSTGQGSNDEQFF
TRBV14,TRBJ1-5,NA,16,NA,TGTGCCAGCAGGAAATTACAGGGCAGGGACAATCAGCCCCAGCATTTT,CASRKLQGRDNQPQHF
TRBV5-1,TRBJ2-4,TRBD2,14,NA,TGCGCCAGCAGCTTCGCGGGGGATGAAAACATTCAGTACTTC,CASSFAGDENIQYF
TRBV5-1,TRBJ2-1,NA,17,few,TGCGCCAGCAGCTTGAATGTATGGCGGGCCCGCTACAATGAGCAGTTCTTC,CASSLNVWRARYNEQFF
TRBV5-1,TRBJ2-4,NA,18,NA,TGCGCCAGCAGCTTACCCAGGGAGGAAGTATGGGCCAAAAACATTCAGTACTTC,CASSLPREEVWAKNIQYF
TRBV6-2/TRBV6-3,TRBJ1-2,NA,14,few,TGTGCCAGCAGTTACTCTGACAGGTCCAATGGCTACACCTTC,CASSYSDRSNGYTF
TRBV20-1,TRBJ2-7,NA,15,few,TGCAGTGCTAGACCCCAAGCAGTGAGCTCCTACGAGCAGTACTTC,CSARPQAVSSYEQYF
TRBV9,TRBJ1-6,TRBD1,15,NA,TGTGCCAGCAGCGTAGAGGGACAGGGCGGTTCACCCCTCCACTTT,CASSVEGQGGSPLHF
TRBV5-1,TRBJ1-4,TRBD1,15,few,TGCGCCAGCAGCTTGGCAGGACAGGATAATGAAAAACTGTTTTTT,CASSLAGQDNEKLFF
TRBV29-1,TRBJ2-7,TRBD2,18,few,TGCAGCGTTGAATGGGGCCAGAAGGTGGCGGGAGGGTCCTACGAGCAGTACTTC,CSVEWGQKVAGGSYEQYF
TRBV19,TRBJ1-1,NA,13,NA,TGTGCCAGCCGTAGGGGGACGGACACTGAAGCTTTCTTT,CASRRGTDTEAFF
TRBV7-6,TRBJ1-4,NA,13,NA,TGTGCCAGCAGAGCCGACAGTGATGAAAAACTGTTTTTT,CASRADSDEKLFF
TRBV20-1,TRBJ2-7,NA,13,NA,TGCAGTGCTAGTTGGGGTGTCGGGGCCGAGCAGTACTTC,CSASWGVGAEQYF
TRBV5-1,TRBJ2-5,NA,14,NA,TGCGCCAGCAGCTTGGCTTGGCAGATAGAGACCCAGTACTTC,CASSLAWQIETQYF
TRBV5-1,TRBJ1-2,TRBD1,20,NA,TGCGCCAGCCAGAAAATCGCTGTGCCGGGACAGGGGGTATCTAACTATGGCTACACCTTC,CASQKIAVPGQGVSNYGYTF
TRBV5-1,TRBJ2-2,NA,15,NA,TGCGCCACCAGTTTTACGGGTTCGAACACCGGGGAGCTGTTTTTT,CATSFTGSNTGELFF
TRBV5-6,TRBJ1-2,NA,13,NA,TGTGCCAGCAGCGCCAAATTAAACTATGGCTACACCTTC,CASSAKLNYGYTF
TRBV20-1,TRBJ2-7,TRBD2,13,NA,TGCAGTGCTGGCGGGACTAGCGGGAGAGAGCAGTACTTC,CSAGGTSGREQYF
TRBV7-2,TRBJ2-7,TRBD2,15,NA,TGTGCCAGCAGCTTTAGTAGTACTAGCGGGAGCGAGCAGTACTTC,CASSFSSTSGSEQYF
TRBV24-1,TRBJ2-1,NA,15,many,TGTGCCACCAGTGATGCAAAGGGGTTCTACAATGAGCAGTTCTTC,CATSDAKGFYNEQFF
TRBV15,TRBJ2-1,TRBD2,16,NA,TGTGCCACCAGCAGAGGGGAAGCGGGAGTCAACAATGAGCAGTTCTTC,CATSRGEAGVNNEQFF
TRBV10-3,TRBJ2-7,NA,12,NA,TGTGCCATCAGTGGGGGGGATCACGAGCAGTACTTC,CAISGGDHEQYF
TRBV28,TRBJ2-3,NA,15,NA,TGTGCCAGCACTTCGGGAGAGACTTACTCGAATACGCAGTATTTT,CASTSGETYSNTQYF
TRBV7-2,TRBJ2-7,NA,15,few,TGTGCCAGCAGCGCCGGGACACAATTTTTCTACGAGCAGTACTTC,CASSAGTQFFYEQYF
TRBV7-2,TRBJ2-2,NA,14,NA,TGTGCCAGCAAACCGGACAGAAACACCGGGGAGCTGTTTTTT,CASKPDRNTGELFF
TRBV12-3/TRBV12-4,TRBJ2-1,NA,18,few,TGTGCCACCCAACTTACCCCTCTTATAGCGGAACTATACAATGAGCAGTTCTTC,CATQLTPLIAELYNEQFF
TRBV7-2,TRBJ2-1,NA,14,NA,TGTGCCAGCAGCTCACCCGGGGCGACCAGTGAGCAGTTCTTC,CASSSPGATSEQFF
TRBV7-2,TRBJ2-3,NA,17,NA,TGTGCCAGCAGCTTAGTGGGCACGGGAGTGAACACAGATACGCAGTATTTT,CASSLVGTGVNTDTQYF
TRBV20-1,TRBJ2-5,NA,13,NA,TGCAGTGCTAGCAGCTCATCGGCAGAGACCCAGTACTTC,CSASSSSAETQYF
TRBV29-1,TRBJ1-3,NA,13,many,TGCAGCGTTGGGGCTTCGGCTGGAAACACCATATATTTT,CSVGASAGNTIYF
TRBV27,TRBJ2-1,TRBD2,15,few,TGTGCCAGCAGTTTACGGGCGGGGGTCTACAATGAGCAGTTCTTC,CASSLRAGVYNEQFF
TRBV10-3,TRBJ2-7,TRBD1,15,NA,TGTGCCATCAGTGACTCCGGGACAGGGGGCTTCGAGCAGTACTTC,CAISDSGTGGFEQYF